This note documents a single TCR beta chain sequence. The CDR3 end falls 3 residues outside the read, so it is completed with the germline J gene. The data derive from a study of T cells in women clearing cervical HPV infection. The CDR3 is made up of 16 amino acids. V shed 2 bases and J 1 base; nucleotides not matched to a gene: 10. Germline CDR1 and CDR2: DFQATT and SNEGSKA (reference sequence). Genomic DNA, averaging about 1,100 ng per sample, yielded TCR beta CDR3 via immunoSEQ. Sequenced by immunoSEQ multiplex PCR; TCRdb stores in-frame clones only, minus some. The listing records more than 15,000 clones.

V usage is TRBV20-1 and J usage is TRBJ2-5, with 7 nucleotides matching TRBD1. Sequencing was carried out using blood buffy coat. The receptor's source is a woman aged 18 to 75 with a cervical HPV16 infection that either progressed to CIN3+ or cleared (not recorded which). The CDR3 here is CSARPLQGWVQETQYF. Partial CDR3 DNA: TGCAGTGCTAGACCATTACAGGGGTGGGTCCAAGAGACC.